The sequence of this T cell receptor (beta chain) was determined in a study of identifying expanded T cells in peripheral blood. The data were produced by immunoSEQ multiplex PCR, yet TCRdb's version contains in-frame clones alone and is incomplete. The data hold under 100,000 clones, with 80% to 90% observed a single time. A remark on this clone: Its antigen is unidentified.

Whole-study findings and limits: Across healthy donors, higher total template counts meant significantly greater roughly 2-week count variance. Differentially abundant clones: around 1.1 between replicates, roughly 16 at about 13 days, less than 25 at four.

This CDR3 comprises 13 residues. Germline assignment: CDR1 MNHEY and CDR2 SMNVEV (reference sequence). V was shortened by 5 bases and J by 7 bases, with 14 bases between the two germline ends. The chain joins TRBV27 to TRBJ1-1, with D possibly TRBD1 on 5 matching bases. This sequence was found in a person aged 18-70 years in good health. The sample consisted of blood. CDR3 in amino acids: CASSPLGGGEAFF. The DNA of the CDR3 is TGTGCCAGCAGTCCCCTGGGGGGGGGTGAAGCTTTCTTT.